These 22 T cell receptor beta chains were sequenced from one sample in a study of blood T cells in healthy people across ages. A sample-barcoded 5' primer and a J-beta primer mix were used in a second PCR of roughly 7 to 11 cycles. One entry per CDR3 protein results from TCRdb running MiXCR on the 5' RACE reads. The table includes some 550,000 distinct CDR3 sequences, around 48% detected once. Sequenced: blood. The receptors shown here come from an elderly man in good health.

This clonotype was observed once. V and J are TRBV6-1 and TRBJ2-7; 9 bases match TRBD1. V dropped 0 bases and J dropped 3; count of bases not matched to a gene: 6. From germline, CDR1 is MNHNS and CDR2 SASEGT. This CDR3 comprises 16 residues. The CDR3 sequence is CASSEAGTGWIYEQYF. The CDR3 DNA follows: TGTGCCAGCAGTGAAGCCGGGACAGGGTGGATCTACGAGCAGTACTTC.

The sample holds a few counts of this clonotype. CDR3 bases: TGTGCCAGTAGTATAGATCTCGTAAGAGGGGGCCAAAGCTCCTACAATGAGCAGTTCTTC. Residues: CASSIDLVRGGQSSYNEQFF. J is TRBJ2-1 and V is TRBV19, with 7 bases matching TRBD1. Looked up from germline, CDR1 is LNHDA and CDR2 is SQIVND (reference sequence). This CDR3 has 20 amino acids. Trimming took 0 bases from V and 0 from J; bases not matched to a gene: 14.

This clonotype came up a few times. The gene calls are TRBV7-2 and TRBJ2-1; 7 positions agree with TRBD1. V shed 5 bases and J 7 bases; nucleotides not matched to a gene: 5. From germline, CDR1 is SGHTA and CDR2 FQGNSA. The CDR3 spans 13 residues. CDR3 DNA: TGTGCCAGCAGCGACAGGGAGCTGAATGAGCAGTTCTTC. It yields the protein CASSDRELNEQFF.

CDR3 sequence reads: CASSLTRSGANVLTF. CDR3 coding DNA: TGTGCCAGCAGCTTAACCAGGTCTGGGGCCAACGTCCTGACTTTC. The rearrangement joins TRBV7-3 to TRBJ2-6, with unresolved D. CDR1 SGHTA and CDR2 FQGTGA come from the germline V gene. This CDR3 has 15 residues. The V end was cut by 0 bases, the J end by 1 base, with 4 bases between.

This clonotype appeared once. V is TRBV20-1 and J is TRBJ1-6, with 9 bases fitting TRBD1. In germline, CDR1 is DFQATT, CDR2 SNEGSKA (reference sequence). With 5 bases clipped from V and 4 bases from J, the junction kept 6 bases outside the gene matches. The CDR3 runs 15 residues. The CDR3 DNA reads TGCAGTGCTGCGGGGGGGACAGGGTATAATTCACCCCTCCACTTT. Translated: CSAAGGTGYNSPLHF.

The gene calls are TRBV28 and TRBJ2-7; D call uncertain. In germline, CDR1 is MDHEN, CDR2 SYDVKM. V lost 6 bases to trimming and J lost 7 bases, with 10 bases between them. The CDR3 runs 11 residues. The CDR3 sequence: CASREYFEQYF. DNA of the CDR3: TGTGCCAGCAGGGAATACTTTGAGCAGTACTTC. Full variable domain (rest looked up from reference TRBV28 and TRBJ2-7): DVKVTQSSRYLVKRTGEKVFLECVQDMDHENMFWYRQDPGLGLRLIYFSYDVKMKEKGDIPEGYSVSREKKERFSLILESASTNQTSMYLCASREYFEQYFGPGTRLTVT.

The V and J genes are TRBV5-1 and TRBJ2-7; D is unclear. Between the trimmed V and J ends, which lost 5 bases and 0 bases, there was a span of 15 bases. Germline values: CDR1 SGHRS, CDR2 YFSETQ. The CDR3 loop spans 15 amino acids. CDR3 region: CASRKEDFLSYEQYF. The CDR3, as DNA: TGCGCCAGCAGGAAGGAAGATTTTCTCTCCTACGAGCAGTACTTC. Looking up the rest from reference TRBV5-1 and TRBJ2-7 gives the full variable domain: KAGVTQTPRYLIKTRGQQVTLSCSPISGHRSVSWYQQTPGQGLQFLFEYFSETQRNKGNFPGRFSGRQFSNSRSEMNVSTLELGDSALYLCASRKEDFLSYEQYFGPGTRLTVT.

V usage is TRBV11-1 and J usage is TRBJ2-4; 14 bases fit TRBD2. The J call may not be correct, given that the DNA end is closer to TRBJ2-7. In germline, CDR1 is SGHAT, CDR2 FQDESV (reference sequence). This CDR3 has 23 residues. CDR3 nucleotides: TGTGCCAGCAGCTCCCCCCCCGGACAGGGACGCTCTCCGGGACTAGCGGGAGTATACGAGCAGTACTTC. This sequence encodes CASSSPPGQGRSPGLAGVYEQYF.

This clonotype has just a few counts. V is TRBV7-8 and J is TRBJ2-1; D not resolved. Germline V gene lookup returns CDR1 SGHVS and CDR2 FQNEAQ. The germline V and J ends were trimmed by 0 bases and 0 bases, with 15 bases remaining between them. This CDR3 region has 18 residues. CDR3 amino acids: CASSLASTTPGSYNEQFF. DNA of the CDR3: TGTGCCAGCAGCTTAGCATCAACCACTCCGGGCTCCTACAATGAGCAGTTCTTC.

The chain links TRBV6-2 or TRBV6-3 to TRBJ2-7, with a possible D match to TRBD2 (6 bases). The CDR3 extends over 12 amino acids. The V gene's germline CDR1 is MNHEY and CDR2 SVGEGT. V lost 8 bases to trimming and J lost 2 bases, with 10 bases between them. The CDR3 reads CASLQRAYEQYF. For the CDR3, the DNA is TGTGCCAGCTTGCAGCGGGCCTACGAGCAGTACTTC.

The CDR3 DNA follows: TGTGCCAGCAGGGGTCCCATGAATCAGCCCCAGCATTTT. This translates into CASRGPMNQPQHF. This rearrangement joins TRBV6-5 to TRBJ1-5; no firm D call. From germline, CDR1 is MNHEY and CDR2 SVGAGI. The CDR3 consists of 13 residues. V shed 6 bases and J shed 4 bases, with 10 bases lying between them.

V is TRBV12-3 or TRBV12-4 and J is TRBJ2-5; D is possibly TRBD1 or TRBD2 (5 bases each). The CDR3 contains 15 residues. Trimming removed 6 bases at V and 2 bases at J, with 16 bases between. CDR3 DNA: TGTGCCAGCAGCACGACCGGGACGGTGCAAGAGACCCAGTACTTC. Protein sequence: CASSTTGTVQETQYF.

With regard to this clonotype: One base away lies a much larger clone, so this may be a sequencing read error. This chain joins TRBV6-5 and TRBJ2-7; D gene uncertain. V gave up 6 bases and J gave up 0 bases, with 12 bases separating them. Per germline, CDR1 MNHEY and CDR2 SVGAGI. The CDR3 consists of 14 residues. CDR3 sequence (DNA): TGTGCCAGCAGGATCGACCCGGGCTCCTACGAGCAGTACTTC. It codes for CASRIDPGSYEQYF.

The genes are TRBV5-1 and TRBJ1-3; D might be TRBD1 (6 bases). The germline CDR1 and CDR2 sequences are SGHRS and YFSETQ. The germline V and J ends were trimmed by 4 bases and 7 bases, with 21 bases remaining between them. The CDR3 covers 16 residues. In DNA form, the CDR3 reads TGCGCCAGCAGCCGTCAACCGAACAGGGTTGGGAACACCATATATTTT. This gives the protein CASSRQPNRVGNTIYF. The variable domain in full, completed from reference TRBV5-1 and TRBJ1-3, reads KAGVTQTPRYLIKTRGQQVTLSCSPISGHRSVSWYQQTPGQGLQFLFEYFSETQRNKGNFPGRFSGRQFSNSRSEMNVSTLELGDSALYLCASSRQPNRVGNTIYFGEGSWLTVV.

This clonotype was recorded a few times. The chain recombines TRBV3-1 with TRBJ1-5; D is perhaps TRBD1 (5 bases). Germline CDR1 is LGHDT and CDR2 is YNNKEL (reference sequence). With 2 bases removed from V and 11 bases from J, the gap between germline ends came to 13 bases. The CDR3 has 13 residues. This CDR3 is CASSQFSGQAQHF. DNA for the CDR3: TGTGCCAGCAGCCAATTTTCGGGGCAGGCCCAGCATTTT.

This clonotype came up a few times. The J gene is TRBJ2-7, the V gene TRBV4-1; TRBD1 agrees at 7 bases. This CDR3 comprises 14 residues. The germline V gene encodes CDR1 MGHRA and CDR2 YSYEKL. The junction had 4 bases not matched to a gene; V was cut back by 1 base and J by 4 bases. The CDR3 here is CASSQAVRGYEQYF. CDR3 DNA sequence: TGCGCCAGCAGCCAAGCCGTCAGGGGGTACGAGCAGTACTTC.

The chain joins TRBV7-2 to TRBJ2-3; no clear D. V was shortened by 5 bases and J by 0 bases, with 12 bases between the two germline ends. CDR1 is SGHTA, CDR2 FQGNSA, per germline. This CDR3 is 15 amino acids long. This chain's CDR3 is CASSPLQFSTDTQYF. The CDR3 nucleotides read TGTGCCAGCAGCCCGCTTCAATTTAGCACAGATACGCAGTATTTT.

Comment on this clonotype: At one boundary the junction diverges from the germline segment, which might be a read error. The J gene is TRBJ2-2, the V gene TRBV6-1, with 7 nucleotides matching TRBD2. The CDR3 extends over 13 amino acids. Germline CDR1 and CDR2: MNHNS and SASEGT. As DNA, the CDR3 is TGTGCCACCAGTCAAGCGGGAACCGGGGAGCTGTTTTTT. This sequence encodes CATSQAGTGELFF.

This clonotype was detected only a few times. The V call is TRBV20-1, the J call TRBJ2-7, with D possibly being TRBD1 or TRBD2 (5 bases each). The CDR3 is 12 amino acids. CDR1 and CDR2 from the germline V gene are DFQATT and SNEGSKA (reference sequence). V was clipped by 1 base and J by 4 bases, with 8 bases between them. The CDR3 here is CSARVREYEQYF. CDR3 coding DNA: TGCAGTGCTAGAGTCAGGGAGTACGAGCAGTACTTC.

The V gene is TRBV9, the J gene TRBJ2-5; perhaps TRBD1 as D (6 bases). The J call may not be correct, given that the DNA end is closer to TRBJ2-7. Germline V gives CDR1 SGDLS, CDR2 YYNGEE. This CDR3 is built from 14 residues. CDR3 DNA sequence: TGTGCCAGCAGCCCGCGACCCCAGGGGACCGAGCAGTACTTC. Protein sequence: CASSPRPQGTEQYF.

Concerning this clonotype itself: Germline is not matched at one junction end, which may reflect a read error. This chain connects TRBV12-3 or TRBV12-4 to TRBJ1-1; D gene uncertain. This CDR3 has 14 residues. CDR3 sequence: CASRGPLGNTQAFF. CDR3 sequence (DNA): TGTGCCAGCAGAGGTCCCTTAGGCAACACTCAAGCTTTCTTT.

This clonotype was seen more than once but under ten times. CDR3 coding DNA: TGTGCCAGCAGCCAAGAATTATGGAGGGACAATTCACCCCTCCACTTT. This translates into CASSQELWRDNSPLHF. The chain is built from TRBV4-2 and TRBJ1-6, with D maybe TRBD1 (5 bases). V lost 0 bases and J lost 7, with 13 bases in between. CDR3 size: 16 residues. Germline loops: CDR1 LGHNA, CDR2 YNFKEQ.